This T cell receptor (beta chain) came from a study of STAT3 mutations in large granular lymphocyte leukemia. The study's findings and limits: Every T-cell large granular lymphocyte leukemia patient had at least one immunodominant TCR beta clonotype.

Concerning this clone: Its antigen is currently unknown.

Clones were sequenced by immunoSEQ multiplex PCR, and TCRdb holds only the in-frame ones, with some missing. The data contain about 15,000 clones, about 93% of them singletons. The CDR3 has 13 residues. Unmatched junction bases numbered 3, after V lost 6 bases and J lost 5 bases. Germline V gene sequence: CDR1 SQVTM, CDR2 ANQGSEA. This clonotype was sampled from a woman between 45 and 65 years old with T-cell large granular lymphocyte leukemia. Some clones in this sample may be carry-over from other donors' samples. Sequenced input: peripheral blood mononuclear cells. The chain is built from TRBV29-1 and TRBJ1-5, with 11 bases identical to TRBD1. The CDR3 nucleotides are TGCAGCGTAGGACAGGGGGCCTATCAGCCCCAGCATTTT. This codes for CSVGQGAYQPQHF.